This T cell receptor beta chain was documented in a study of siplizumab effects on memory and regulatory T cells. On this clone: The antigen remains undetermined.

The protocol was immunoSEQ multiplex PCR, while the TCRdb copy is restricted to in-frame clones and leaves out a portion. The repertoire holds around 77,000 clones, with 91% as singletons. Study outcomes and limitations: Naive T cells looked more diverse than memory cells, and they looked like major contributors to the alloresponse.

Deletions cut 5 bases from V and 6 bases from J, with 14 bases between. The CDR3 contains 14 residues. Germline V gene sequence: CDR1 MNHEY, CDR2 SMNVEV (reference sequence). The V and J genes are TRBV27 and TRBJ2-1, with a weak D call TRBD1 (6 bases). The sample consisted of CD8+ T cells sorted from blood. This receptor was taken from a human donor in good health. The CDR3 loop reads CASSQQGLSNEQFF. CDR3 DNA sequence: TGTGCCAGCAGTCAACAGGGTCTAAGCAATGAGCAGTTCTTC.